The clone carrying this T cell receptor beta chain was detected ten times or more. The antigen remains unidentified. These data are taken from a study of T cells in Graves' hyperthyroidism and ophthalmopathy. Study as a whole: Peripheral blood sampling occurred at initial diagnosis, before any treatment.

Amplification targeted TCR beta CDR3 regions from RNA transcripts. A set of HTBI primers served as the primers for a first-round RT-PCR of the TCR CDR3. TCRdb reprocessed the multiplex PCR reads with MiXCR, giving one entry per CDR3 protein. The sample contains approximately 400,000 distinct CDR3 sequences, approximately 25% of which appear only once. Findings and limits, study-wide: Blood also carried most thyroid clonotypes expanded above 0.001.

The sample was blood. The sequence derives from a man aged 45-60 years with Graves' hyperthyroidism.

CDR3 amino acids: CASSPGARDTGELFF. The CDR3 bases are TGTGCCAGCAGTCCCGGGGCCCGGGACACCGGGGAGCTGTTTTTT. J is TRBJ2-2 and V is TRBV12-3 or TRBV12-4; D is perhaps TRBD1 or TRBD2 (5 bases each). CDR3 length equals 15 residues. V gave up 5 bases and J gave up 3 bases, with 13 bases separating them.